This T cell receptor (beta chain) was profiled in a study of coeliac disease. About the research overall: Coeliac patients had active, refractory type I, or gluten-free-diet-controlled disease.

Some clones are missing from TCRdb's copy, which holds only in-frame ones; the method was immunoSEQ multiplex PCR. Found here are a few thousand clones, about 70% of them singletons; the top ten hold 6.3%. Each fraction contributed one roughly 500,000-cell aliquot for sequencing. The sequence came from a man aged 18 to 29 with celiac disease on a gluten-free diet. The sequencing input was lymphocytes from the gut lamina propria.

Written as DNA, the CDR3 is TGTGCCACCAGCAGAGATCCCCCCAACAGGGTTGGGCGGACTGAAGCTTTCTTT. Translation: CATSRDPPNRVGRTEAFF. The chain recombines TRBV15 with TRBJ1-1, with TRBD1 as a possible D gene (6 bases). From germline, CDR1 is LNHNV and CDR2 YYDKDF (reference sequence). The V gene lost 0 bases and the J gene lost 5 bases, with 22 bases spanning the gap. This CDR3 is 18 amino acids long.